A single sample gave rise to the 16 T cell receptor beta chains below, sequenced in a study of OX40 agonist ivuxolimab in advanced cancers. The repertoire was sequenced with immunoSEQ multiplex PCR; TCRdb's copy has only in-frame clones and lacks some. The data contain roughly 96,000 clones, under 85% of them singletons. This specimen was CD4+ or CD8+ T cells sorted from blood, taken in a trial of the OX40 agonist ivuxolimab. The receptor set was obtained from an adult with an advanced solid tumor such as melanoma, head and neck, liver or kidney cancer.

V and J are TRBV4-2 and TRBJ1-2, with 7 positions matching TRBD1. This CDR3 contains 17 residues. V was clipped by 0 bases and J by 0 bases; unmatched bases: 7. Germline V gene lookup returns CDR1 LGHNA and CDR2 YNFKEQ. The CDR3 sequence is CASSQEHRDRPNYGYTF. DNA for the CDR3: TGTGCCAGCAGCCAAGAGCACCGGGACAGACCTAACTATGGCTACACCTTC.

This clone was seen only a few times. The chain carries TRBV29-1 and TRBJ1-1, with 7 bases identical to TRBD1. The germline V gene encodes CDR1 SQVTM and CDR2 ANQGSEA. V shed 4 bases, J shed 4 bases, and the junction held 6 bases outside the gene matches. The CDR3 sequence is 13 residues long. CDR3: CSVGFRGSTEAFF. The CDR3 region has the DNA TGCAGCGTTGGTTTCAGGGGGAGCACTGAAGCTTTCTTT.

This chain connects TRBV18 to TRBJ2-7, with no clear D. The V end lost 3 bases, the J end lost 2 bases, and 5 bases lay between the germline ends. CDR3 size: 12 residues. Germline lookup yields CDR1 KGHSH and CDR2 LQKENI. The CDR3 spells CASSPIPYEQYF. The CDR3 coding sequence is TGTGCCAGCTCACCCATACCCTACGAGCAGTACTTC.

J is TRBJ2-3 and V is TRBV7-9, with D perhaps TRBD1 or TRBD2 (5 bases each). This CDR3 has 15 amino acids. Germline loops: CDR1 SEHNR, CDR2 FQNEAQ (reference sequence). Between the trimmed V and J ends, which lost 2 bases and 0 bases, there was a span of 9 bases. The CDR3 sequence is CASSLRDGSTDTQYF. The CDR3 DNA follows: TGTGCCAGCAGCTTACGGGACGGAAGCACAGATACGCAGTATTTT.

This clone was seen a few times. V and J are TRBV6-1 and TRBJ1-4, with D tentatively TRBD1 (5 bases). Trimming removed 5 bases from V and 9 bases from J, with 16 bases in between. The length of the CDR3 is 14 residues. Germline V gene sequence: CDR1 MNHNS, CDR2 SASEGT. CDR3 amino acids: CASSPRGVQKKLFF. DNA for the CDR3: TGTGCCAGCAGTCCACGGGGGGTGCAGAAAAAACTGTTTTTT.

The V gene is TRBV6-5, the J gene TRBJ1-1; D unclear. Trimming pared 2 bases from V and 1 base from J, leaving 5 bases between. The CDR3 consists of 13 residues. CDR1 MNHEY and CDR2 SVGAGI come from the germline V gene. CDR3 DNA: TGTGCCAGCAGTTACAGCCGGAACACTGAAGCTTTCTTT. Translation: CASSYSRNTEAFF.

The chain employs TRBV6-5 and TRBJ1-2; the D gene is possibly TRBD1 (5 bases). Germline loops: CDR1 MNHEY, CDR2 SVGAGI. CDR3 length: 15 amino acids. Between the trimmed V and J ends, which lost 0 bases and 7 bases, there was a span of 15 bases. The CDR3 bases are TGTGCCAGCAGTTACTCGACTAGGAGGGGAACTGGCTACACCTTC. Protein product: CASSYSTRRGTGYTF.

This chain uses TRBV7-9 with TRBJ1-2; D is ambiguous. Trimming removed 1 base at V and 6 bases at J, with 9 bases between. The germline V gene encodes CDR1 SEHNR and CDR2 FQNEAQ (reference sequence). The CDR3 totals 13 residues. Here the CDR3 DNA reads TGTGCCAGCAGCTTAGTCCCATTGGATGGCTACACCTTC. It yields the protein CASSLVPLDGYTF.

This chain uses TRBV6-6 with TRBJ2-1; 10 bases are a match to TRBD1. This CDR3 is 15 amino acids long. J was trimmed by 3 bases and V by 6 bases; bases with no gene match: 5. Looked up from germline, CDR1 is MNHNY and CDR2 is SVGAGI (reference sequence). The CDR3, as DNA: TGTGCCAGCAGCCTCGGACAGGGGGACTACAATGAGCAGTTCTTC. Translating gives CASSLGQGDYNEQFF.

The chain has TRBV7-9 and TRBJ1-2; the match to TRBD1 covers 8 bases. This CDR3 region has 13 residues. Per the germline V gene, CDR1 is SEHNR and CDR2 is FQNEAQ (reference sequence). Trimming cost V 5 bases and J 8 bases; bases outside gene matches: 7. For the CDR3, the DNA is TGTGCCAGCAGCCCGGACAGGGAGAGGGGCTACACCTTC. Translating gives CASSPDRERGYTF.

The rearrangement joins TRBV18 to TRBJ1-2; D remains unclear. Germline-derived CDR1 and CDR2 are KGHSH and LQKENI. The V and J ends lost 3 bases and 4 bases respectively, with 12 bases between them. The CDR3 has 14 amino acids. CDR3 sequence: CASSPSGTGYGYTF. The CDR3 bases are TGTGCCAGCTCACCGAGCGGAACGGGCTATGGCTACACCTTC.

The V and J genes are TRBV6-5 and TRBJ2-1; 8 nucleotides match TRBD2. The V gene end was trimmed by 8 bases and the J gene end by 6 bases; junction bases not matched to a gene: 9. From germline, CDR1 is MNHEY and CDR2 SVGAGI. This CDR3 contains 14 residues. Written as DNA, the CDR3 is TGTGCCAGCTGGACTAGCTCGGGATCCAATGAGCAGTTCTTC. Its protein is CASWTSSGSNEQFF.

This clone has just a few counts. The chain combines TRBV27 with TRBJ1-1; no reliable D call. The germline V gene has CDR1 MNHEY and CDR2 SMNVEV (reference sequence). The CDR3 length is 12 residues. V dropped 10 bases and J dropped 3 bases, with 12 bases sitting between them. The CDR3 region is CATYSRYTEAFF. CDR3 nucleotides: TGTGCCACCTATTCAAGGTACACTGAAGCTTTCTTT.

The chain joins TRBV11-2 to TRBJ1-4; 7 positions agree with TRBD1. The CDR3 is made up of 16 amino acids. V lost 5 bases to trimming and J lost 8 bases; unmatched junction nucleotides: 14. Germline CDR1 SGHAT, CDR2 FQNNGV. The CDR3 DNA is TGTGCCAGCAGCAACCTCCCCACAGGGGCCGGAGAAAAACTGTTTTTT. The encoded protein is CASSNLPTGAGEKLFF. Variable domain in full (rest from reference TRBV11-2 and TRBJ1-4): EAGVAQSPRYKIIEKRQSVAFWCNPISGHATLYWYQQILGQGPKLLIQFQNNGVVDDSQLPKDRFSAERLKGVDSTLKIQPAKLEDSAVYLCASSNLPTGAGEKLFFGSGTQLSVL.

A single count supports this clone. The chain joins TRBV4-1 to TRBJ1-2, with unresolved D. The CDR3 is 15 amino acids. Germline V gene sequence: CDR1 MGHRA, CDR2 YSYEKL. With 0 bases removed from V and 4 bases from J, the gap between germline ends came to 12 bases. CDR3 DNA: TGCGCCAGCAGCCAAGATTTGCCCCCTTTCTATGGCTACACCTTC. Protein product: CASSQDLPPFYGYTF.

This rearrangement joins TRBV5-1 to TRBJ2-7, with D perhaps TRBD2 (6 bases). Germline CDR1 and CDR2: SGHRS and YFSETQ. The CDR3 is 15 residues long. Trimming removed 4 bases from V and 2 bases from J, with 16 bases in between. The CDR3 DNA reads TGCGCCAGCAGCCAGGGTGGAGGGGTGCCCTACGAGCAGTACTTC. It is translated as CASSQGGGVPYEQYF.